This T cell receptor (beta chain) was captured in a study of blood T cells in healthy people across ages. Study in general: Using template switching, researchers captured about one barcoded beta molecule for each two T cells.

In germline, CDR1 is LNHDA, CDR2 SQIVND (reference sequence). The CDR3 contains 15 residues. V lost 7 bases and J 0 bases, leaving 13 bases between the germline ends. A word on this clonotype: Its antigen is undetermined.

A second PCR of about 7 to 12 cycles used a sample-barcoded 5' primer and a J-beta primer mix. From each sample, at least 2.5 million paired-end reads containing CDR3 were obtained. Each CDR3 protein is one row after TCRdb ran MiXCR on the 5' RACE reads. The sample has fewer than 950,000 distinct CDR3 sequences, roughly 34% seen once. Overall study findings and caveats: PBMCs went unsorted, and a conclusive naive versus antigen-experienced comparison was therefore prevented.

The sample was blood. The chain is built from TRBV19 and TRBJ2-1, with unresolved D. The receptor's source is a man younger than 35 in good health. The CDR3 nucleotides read TGTGCCAGTACCCCGTTTTACTCCTCCTACAATGAGCAGTTCTTC. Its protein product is CASTPFYSSYNEQFF.